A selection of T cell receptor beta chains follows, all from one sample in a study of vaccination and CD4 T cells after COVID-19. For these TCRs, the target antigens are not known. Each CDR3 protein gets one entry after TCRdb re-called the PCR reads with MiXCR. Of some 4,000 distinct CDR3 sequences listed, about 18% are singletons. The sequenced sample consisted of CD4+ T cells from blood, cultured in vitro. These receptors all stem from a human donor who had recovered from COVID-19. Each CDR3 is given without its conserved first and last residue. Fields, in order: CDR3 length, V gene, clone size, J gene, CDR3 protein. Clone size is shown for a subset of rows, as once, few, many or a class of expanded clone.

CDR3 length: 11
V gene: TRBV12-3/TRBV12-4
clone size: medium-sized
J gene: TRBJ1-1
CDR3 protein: ASSQDRVQEAF

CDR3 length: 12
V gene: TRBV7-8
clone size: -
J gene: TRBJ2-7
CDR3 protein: ASSRRDVGLEQY

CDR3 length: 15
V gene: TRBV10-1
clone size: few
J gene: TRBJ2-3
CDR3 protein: ASSDPLSGGMTDTQY

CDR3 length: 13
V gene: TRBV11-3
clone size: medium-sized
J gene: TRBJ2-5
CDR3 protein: ASSRPGQGGETQY

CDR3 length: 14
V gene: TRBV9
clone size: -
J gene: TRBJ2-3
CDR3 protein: ASSVRDRGTGDTQY

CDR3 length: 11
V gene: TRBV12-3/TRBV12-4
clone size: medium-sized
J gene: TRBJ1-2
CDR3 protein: ASSPGPWYGYT

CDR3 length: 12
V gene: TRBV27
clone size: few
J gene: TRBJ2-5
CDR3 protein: ASSLRHTQETQY

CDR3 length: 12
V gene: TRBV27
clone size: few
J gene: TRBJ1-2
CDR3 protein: ASSLKGGNYGYT

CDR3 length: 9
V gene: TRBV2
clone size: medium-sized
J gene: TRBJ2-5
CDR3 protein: ASQLKGTQY

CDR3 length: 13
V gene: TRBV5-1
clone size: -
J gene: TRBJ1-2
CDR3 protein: ASSLGDRAGPGYT

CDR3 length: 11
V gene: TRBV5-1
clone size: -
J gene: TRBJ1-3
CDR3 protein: ASSDLVGNTIY

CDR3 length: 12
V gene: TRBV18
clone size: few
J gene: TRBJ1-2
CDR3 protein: ASSPTQGGYGYT

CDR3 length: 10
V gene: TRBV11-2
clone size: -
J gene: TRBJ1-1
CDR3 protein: ASSLVGPEAF

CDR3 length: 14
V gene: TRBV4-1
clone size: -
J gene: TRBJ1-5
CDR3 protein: ASSQEGSGVGQPQH

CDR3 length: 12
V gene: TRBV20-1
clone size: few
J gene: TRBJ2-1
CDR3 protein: SLLGGALEDEQF

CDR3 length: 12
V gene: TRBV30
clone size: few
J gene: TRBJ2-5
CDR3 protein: AWMGTSGQETQY

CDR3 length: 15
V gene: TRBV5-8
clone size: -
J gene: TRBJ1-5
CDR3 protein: ASSFAGGGFPLEPQH

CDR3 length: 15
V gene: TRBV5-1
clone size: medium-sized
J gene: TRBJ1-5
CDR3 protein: ASSLGTGDVANQPQH

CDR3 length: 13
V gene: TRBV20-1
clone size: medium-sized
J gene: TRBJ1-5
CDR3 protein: SATDVGGGSQPQH